A selection of T cell receptor beta chains follows, all from one sample in a study of shared clonotypes between healthy human individuals. Profiling relied on immunoSEQ multiplex PCR, and the TCRdb table lists in-frame clones only, not all of them. The table has about 1 million clones, about 84% seen once. The sequencing input was memory CD4+ T cells from PBMCs. The origin of the receptors is a man aged 18 to 29 in good health. Some clones in this sample may be carry-over from other donors' samples. Each CDR3 is given with its conserved first and last residue. The D gene is left open where the match is weak. For some rows the clone size is stated as once, few or many, or as a class when expanded; others skip it.

clone size,J gene,D gene,V gene,CDR3 DNA,CDR3 protein
.,TRBJ2-7,.,TRBV5-8,TGTGCCAGCAGCTTAGGCGGCGGCTACGAGCAGTACTTC,CASSLGGGYEQYF
.,TRBJ2-3,.,TRBV7-9,TGTGCCAGCAGCCGTGGGTATAGCACAGATACGCAGTATTTT,CASSRGYSTDTQYF
.,TRBJ2-7,TRBD1,TRBV29-1,TGCAGCGTAGCGAAGGGACAGACCTACGAGCAGTACTTC,CSVAKGQTYEQYF
.,TRBJ1-5,.,TRBV2,TGTGCCAGCAGTGCCGCCCTCAATCAGCCCCAGCATTTT,CASSAALNQPQHF
.,TRBJ2-2,TRBD2,TRBV5-4,TGTGCCAGCAGCCCGACTAGCGGGGGTAACACCGGGGAGCTGTTTTTT,CASSPTSGGNTGELFF
.,TRBJ2-4,.,TRBV28,TGTGCCAGCAGCCCAGTTGGGGCCGGGGGTAAGGCCAAAAACATTCAGTACTTC,CASSPVGAGGKAKNIQYF
.,TRBJ1-1,.,TRBV29-1,TGCAGCGTTGACTACTTGGGCCAAGCTTTCTTT,CSVDYLGQAFF
.,TRBJ2-2,.,TRBV5-1,TGCGCCAGCAGGCCGCCTGAACAGTCGAACACCGGGGAGCTGTTTTTT,CASRPPEQSNTGELFF
once,TRBJ2-1,.,TRBV6-1,TGTGCCAGCCAGGAAAACAATGAGCAGTTCTTC,CASQENNEQFF
.,TRBJ2-1,TRBD2,TRBV4-2,TGTGCCAGCAGCCAAGCTGGTAGCGGGGTCCTCAATGAGCAGTTCTTC,CASSQAGSGVLNEQFF
.,TRBJ2-1,.,TRBV7-2,TGTGCCAGCTCTTCCGGGCCGAGCAATGAGCAGTTCTTC,CASSSGPSNEQFF
.,TRBJ2-7,.,TRBV10-3,TGTGCCACCCTCACAACGAACGGGAGCGGACGTTCCTACGAGCAGTACTTC,CATLTTNGSGRSYEQYF
.,TRBJ2-3,TRBD1,TRBV2,TGTGCCAGCAGCCGGGACAGGGGCCTCGCAGATACGCAGTATTTT,CASSRDRGLADTQYF
.,TRBJ2-7,TRBD2,TRBV25-1,TGTGCCAGCAGACCCCCGGGAGGCTCTTACGAGCAGTACTTC,CASRPPGGSYEQYF
.,TRBJ2-3,.,TRBV5-1,TGCGCCAGCAGCTTATTTGGAGGAGATACGCAGTATTTT,CASSLFGGDTQYF